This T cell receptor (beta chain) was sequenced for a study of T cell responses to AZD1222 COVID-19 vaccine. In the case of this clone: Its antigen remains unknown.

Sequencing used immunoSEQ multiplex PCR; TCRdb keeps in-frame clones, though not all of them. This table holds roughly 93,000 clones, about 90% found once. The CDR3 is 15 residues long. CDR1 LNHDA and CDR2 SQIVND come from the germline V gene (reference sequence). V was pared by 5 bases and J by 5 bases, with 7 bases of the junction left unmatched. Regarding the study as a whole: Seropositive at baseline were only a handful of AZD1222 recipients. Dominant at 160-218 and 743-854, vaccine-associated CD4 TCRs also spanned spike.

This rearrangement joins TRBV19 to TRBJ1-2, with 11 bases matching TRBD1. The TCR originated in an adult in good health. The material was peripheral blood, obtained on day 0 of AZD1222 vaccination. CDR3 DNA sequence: TGTGCCAGTAGTCCCGGGACAGGGGGGAGATATGGCTACACCTTC. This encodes CASSPGTGGRYGYTF.